Below are 17 T cell receptor beta chains sequenced from a single sample in a study of CD8+CD57+ T cells in acquired aplastic anemia (dated 2018 in TCRdb). The listed sequencing device is Illumina HiSeq 2000. Genomic DNA was used as template for profiling of TCR beta VDJ combinations and CDR3 sequences. TCRdb redid the processing of the public reads, applying fastp at Q25 and MiXCR, and retained in-frame beta chains. Identical CDR3 protein sequences are pooled into one entry, listed with their most common genes and DNA. This sample holds about 190,000 distinct CDR3 sequences; approximately 50% were observed only once. Approximately 15% of the sample belongs to the ten largest clones. The sample consisted of sorted CD4+, CD8+, or CD8+CD57+ T cells (not recorded which) from PBMCs. The origin of the receptors is a human donor in good health, serving as a control.

V and J are TRBV19 and TRBJ1-2, with TRBD1 identical over 12 bases. CDR1 LNHDA and CDR2 SQIVND come from the germline V gene (reference sequence). The junction had 6 bases not matched to a gene; V was cut back by 7 bases and J by 3 bases. The CDR3 is 15 residues long. The CDR3 DNA sequence: TGTGCCAGTACCGCCGGGACAGGGGGCTACTATGGCTACACCTTC. Protein sequence: CASTAGTGGYYGYTF.

This clonotype was observed a single time. This chain connects TRBV25-1 to TRBJ2-1; 10 nucleotides agree with TRBD1. The CDR3 extends over 16 amino acids. Germline V gives CDR1 MGHDK, CDR2 SYGVNS. The junction had 1 base not matched to a gene; V was cut back by 0 bases and J by 2 bases. CDR3 protein: CASSEYGQGAYNEQFF. The CDR3 DNA sequence: TGTGCCAGCAGTGAATACGGACAGGGGGCCTACAATGAGCAGTTCTTC.

The rearrangement joins TRBV5-6 to TRBJ2-5; D remains ambiguous. This CDR3 is built from 14 residues. Germline V gene sequence: CDR1 SGHDT, CDR2 YYEEEE. Trimming took 4 bases from V and 4 from J, leaving 14 bases between them. The CDR3 DNA reads TGTGCCAGCAGCCTGGGCGTCTTTAGAGAGACCCAGTACTTC. It yields the protein CASSLGVFRETQYF. Full variable domain (missing parts from reference TRBV5-6 and TRBJ2-5): DAGVTQSPTHLIKTRGQQVTLRCSPKSGHDTVSWYQQALGQGPQFIFQYYEEEERQRGNFPDRFSGHQFPNYSSELNVNALLLGDSALYLCASSLGVFRETQYFGPGTRLLVL.

This clonotype was detected only a few times. The chain combines TRBV6-5 with TRBJ1-1; perhaps TRBD1 as D (6 bases). Trimming cost V 6 bases and J 0 bases, with 20 bases left between them. The germline V gene has CDR1 MNHEY and CDR2 SVGAGI. This CDR3 is 17 amino acids long. This CDR3 is CASSPPTGYQMNTEAFF. The CDR3 bases are TGTGCCAGCAGCCCACCGACAGGTTATCAGATGAACACTGAAGCTTTCTTT.

This clonotype has a handful of counts. The chain is built from TRBV20-1 and TRBJ2-5; no reliable D call. Germline V CDR1 and CDR2: DFQATT, SNEGSKA (reference sequence). This CDR3 has 12 residues. Trimming removed 7 bases from V and 5 bases from J, with 14 bases in between. The CDR3 sequence is CSVGEAAETQYF. The CDR3 DNA reads as TGCAGTGTCGGCGAGGCTGCCGAGACCCAGTACTTC.

This clonotype was seen more than once but under ten times. This sequence joins TRBV6-6 and TRBJ2-7; 7 bases align to TRBD2. This CDR3 spans 14 amino acids. Germline loops: CDR1 MNHNY, CDR2 SVGAGI (reference sequence). The V and J ends lost 5 bases and 2 bases, in that order; junction bases with no gene match: 6. CDR3 sequence: CASSPRDYPYEQYF. Written as DNA, the CDR3 is TGTGCCAGCAGTCCCCGGGACTACCCCTACGAGCAGTACTTC.

V usage is TRBV19 and J usage is TRBJ2-5; D gene unclear. Trimming shortened V by 3 bases and J by 2 bases, and 7 bases separated the two germline ends. CDR1 is LNHDA, CDR2 SQIVND, per germline (reference sequence). This CDR3 is 13 amino acids long. DNA for the CDR3: TGTGCCAGTAGTATTTTGGGGCAAGAGACCCAGTACTTC. Protein sequence: CASSILGQETQYF. Together with reference TRBV19 and TRBJ2-5, the CDR3 gives the full variable domain: DGGITQSPKYLFRKEGQNVTLSCEQNLNHDAMYWYRQDPGQGLRLIYYSQIVNDFQKGDIAEGYSVSREKKESFPLTVTSAQKNPTAFYLCASSILGQETQYFGPGTRLLVL.

V gene TRBV7-2 combines with J gene TRBJ1-2, with 10 bases matching TRBD1. The germline V gene encodes CDR1 SGHTA and CDR2 FQGNSA. With V trimmed by 1 base and J by 4 bases, 6 bases remained unmatched. CDR3 size: 16 residues. For the CDR3, the DNA is TGTGCCAGCAGCTTAGGATTCGGGACAGGGGTCTATGGCTACACCTTC. This codes for CASSLGFGTGVYGYTF.

There are many counts of this clonotype. The chain is built from TRBV4-2 and TRBJ2-6; TRBD1 aligns across 11 bases. The CDR3 runs 18 residues. Germline V gene lookup returns CDR1 LGHNA and CDR2 YNFKEQ. V gave up 4 bases and J gave up 0 bases; unmatched junction bases: 5. The CDR3, as DNA: TGTGCCAGCAGCCCAGGACAGGGGGCCCTCTCTGGGGCCAACGTCCTGACTTTC. This translates into CASSPGQGALSGANVLTF.

The table lists this clonotype with many counts. The chain employs TRBV19 and TRBJ1-1, with TRBD1 as a possible D gene (6 bases). Germline V CDR1 and CDR2: LNHDA, SQIVND (reference sequence). The CDR3 covers 13 residues. The V gene lost 7 bases and the J gene lost 11 bases, with 20 bases spanning the gap. The CDR3 protein is CASTDRGATHAFF. Here the CDR3 DNA reads TGTGCCAGTACCGATAGGGGGGCAACCCATGCTTTCTTT.

This clonotype was observed many times. A much larger clone sits a single nucleotide away, making a read error possible. This chain uses TRBV19 with TRBJ1-6; D uncertain. Looked up from germline, CDR1 is LNHDA and CDR2 is SQIVND (reference sequence). There are 13 residues in the CDR3. Here the CDR3 DNA reads TGTGCCAGTAGGGCAGCATATAGTTCACCCCTCCACTTT. Translated: CASRAAYSSPLHF. The entire variable domain, with the rest obtained from reference TRBV19 and TRBJ1-6, is as follows: DGGITQSPKYLFRKEGQNVTLSCEQNLNHDAMYWYRQDPGQGLRLIYYSQIVNDFQKGDIAEGYSVSREKKESFPLTVTSAQKNPTAFYLCASRAAYSSPLHFGNGTRLTVT.

There are many counts of this clonotype. V is TRBV10-3 and J is TRBJ1-2, with D perhaps TRBD1 (5 bases). V was shortened by 5 bases and J by 4 bases, with 11 bases between the two germline ends. CDR1 and CDR2 (germline): ENHRY, SYGVKD. The CDR3 consists of 13 residues. This CDR3 reads CAISPQGVYGYTF. The CDR3 DNA follows: TGTGCCATCAGTCCTCAGGGTGTCTATGGCTACACCTTC.

The V and J genes are TRBV29-1 and TRBJ1-2; D not certain. V was clipped by 5 bases and J by 3 bases, with 4 bases between them. Germline V gene sequence: CDR1 SQVTM, CDR2 ANQGSEA. The CDR3 consists of 10 residues. In DNA, the CDR3 is TGCAGCGTTTCCGACTATGGCTACACCTTC. It translates to CSVSDYGYTF.

This clonotype has a handful of counts. The chain has TRBV3-1 and TRBJ1-2, with 8 bases that match TRBD1. The CDR3 extends over 15 amino acids. CDR1 is LGHDT, CDR2 YNNKEL, per germline (reference sequence). The J segment lost 7 bases and the V segment lost 1 base, leaving 8 bases of the junction unmatched. CDR3 DNA sequence: TGTGCCAGCAGCCAAGTCGCGGCAGGGGGCGGTGGCTACACCTTC. Protein: CASSQVAAGGGGYTF.

The table lists this clonotype with many counts. CDR3 coding DNA: TGCAGCGTTGAAAAACAGTTGAACACCGGGGAGCTGTTTTTT. Protein product: CSVEKQLNTGELFF. This sequence joins TRBV29-1 and TRBJ2-2; no reliable D call. The CDR3 runs 14 residues. V was cut by 2 bases and J by 1 base, with 8 bases left in between. Germline V lookup: CDR1 SQVTM, CDR2 ANQGSEA.

This clonotype was seen a single time. V gene TRBV4-3 combines with J gene TRBJ2-3; 12 bases map to TRBD2. There are 18 residues in the CDR3. Losses at the gene ends were 0 bases for V and 4 bases for J; bases not matched to a gene: 8. The germline V gene has CDR1 LGHNA and CDR2 YSLEER. Here the CDR3 DNA reads TGCGCCAGCAGCCAAGATTCGGCTAGCGGGGGGGCCGCAGATACGCAGTATTTT. Translated: CASSQDSASGGAADTQYF.

This clonotype was observed many times. The chain joins TRBV7-3 to TRBJ2-1; D gene uncertain. V dropped 6 bases and J dropped 0 bases, with 12 bases sitting between them. Germline lookup yields CDR1 SGHTA and CDR2 FQGTGA. The CDR3 runs 15 residues. CDR3 in amino acids: CASRPQATSYNEQFF. CDR3 DNA: TGTGCCAGCAGGCCCCAGGCAACCTCCTACAATGAGCAGTTCTTC. The full variable domain, in which reference TRBV7-3 and TRBJ2-1 provide the parts outside the CDR3, is GAGVSQTPSNKVTEKGKYVELRCDPISGHTALYWYRQSLGQGPEFLIYFQGTGAADDSGLPNDRFFAVRPEGSVSTLKIQRTERGDSAVYLCASRPQATSYNEQFFGPGTRLTVL.